This entry lists 16 T cell receptor beta chains sequenced from one sample in a study of blood T cells in healthy people across ages. A second about 7 to 12 cycle PCR used barcoded and J-beta primers. In TCRdb, the 5' RACE reads were re-called with MiXCR into one record per CDR3 protein. Of around 990,000 distinct CDR3 sequences in the sample, roughly a quarter are singletons; the top ten hold around 0.75%. This sample also belongs to another study, concerning T cells of mothers and their children.

The sample comprised blood. The receptors shown here come from a girl aged 2 to 9 in good health.

The CDR3 loop is CSATQGASYEQYF. Written as DNA, the CDR3 is TGCAGTGCCACCCAGGGGGCTTCCTACGAGCAGTACTTC. The genes are TRBV20-1 and TRBJ2-7, with 8 bases fitting TRBD1. Germline CDR1 reads DFQATT; CDR2 reads SNEGSKA (reference sequence). After removal of 6 bases from V and 1 base from J, the junction contained 5 bases not matched to a gene. The CDR3 is made up of 13 amino acids.

This chain uses TRBV25-1 with TRBJ2-1; 9 nucleotides line up with TRBD2. The closer fit of TRBJ2-7 to the DNA end suggests the J call may be wrong. Germline lookup yields CDR1 MGHDK and CDR2 SYGVNS. This CDR3 spans 15 amino acids. The CDR3 is CASRGRLAESNEQYF. The DNA of the CDR3 is TGTGCCAGCAGGGGAAGACTAGCGGAAAGCAATGAGCAGTACTTC.

This clonotype was observed a handful of times. The rearrangement uses TRBV29-1 and TRBJ2-7, with 10 bases fitting TRBD1. J lost 7 bases, V lost 7 bases, and 10 bases had no gene match. The germline V gene has CDR1 SQVTM and CDR2 ANQGSEA. This CDR3 contains 13 residues. The CDR3 reads CSAVRQGAGEQYF. The CDR3, as DNA: TGCAGCGCTGTCCGACAGGGGGCCGGAGAGCAGTACTTC.

Here the CDR3 reads CSASIAGGPYEQYF. The CDR3, as DNA: TGCAGTGCTTCTATAGCGGGAGGTCCCTACGAGCAGTACTTC. J is TRBJ2-7 and V is TRBV20-1; 10 bases agree with TRBD2. V lost 5 bases, J lost 2 bases, and 6 bases stayed unmatched. CDR1 and CDR2 from the germline V gene are DFQATT and SNEGSKA (reference sequence). The CDR3 extends over 14 amino acids.

This clonotype was detected only a few times. The genes are TRBV4-2 and TRBJ2-4; no firm D call. Trimming left V 3 bases short and J 7 bases short, with 13 bases between. The CDR3 has 14 amino acids. The germline CDR1 and CDR2 sequences are LGHNA and YNFKEQ. CDR3 sequence (DNA): TGTGCCAGCAGCCATGTCGTTGGACCTAACATTCAGTACTTC. Its protein product is CASSHVVGPNIQYF.

The gene calls are TRBV5-1 and TRBJ2-3; unclear D gene. The V end was cut by 7 bases, the J end by 1 base, with 10 bases between. Germline assignment: CDR1 SGHRS and CDR2 YFSETQ. The CDR3 is made up of 13 amino acids. The CDR3: CASASGGTDTQYF. In DNA, the CDR3 is TGCGCCAGCGCGTCCGGCGGCACAGATACGCAGTATTTT.

This clonotype was seen at least ten times. The chain carries TRBV11-2 and TRBJ2-5; no clear D gene. This CDR3 is 13 amino acids long. Germline V gives CDR1 SGHAT, CDR2 FQNNGV. V dropped 6 bases and J dropped 0 bases, with 8 bases sitting between them. The DNA of the CDR3 is TGTGCCAGCAGTTTTCAGTACCAAGAGACCCAGTACTTC. Residues: CASSFQYQETQYF.

The V and J genes are TRBV7-9 and TRBJ2-4, with D possibly being TRBD1 (5 bases). The CDR3 runs to 14 residues. Deletions cut 4 bases from V and 5 bases from J, with 12 bases between. Germline loops: CDR1 SEHNR, CDR2 FQNEAQ (reference sequence). The CDR3 DNA sequence: TGTGCCAGCAGCTCCCCCGACAGCCAAAACATTCAGTACTTC. Its protein product is CASSSPDSQNIQYF. Full variable domain (rest looked up from reference TRBV7-9 and TRBJ2-4): DTGVSQNPRHKITKRGQNVTFRCDPISEHNRLYWYRQTLGQGPEFLTYFQNEAQLEKSRLLSDRFSAERPKGSFSTLEIQRTEQGDSAMYLCASSSPDSQNIQYFGAGTRLSVL.

This chain joins TRBV24-1 and TRBJ2-7; perhaps D is TRBD1 or TRBD2 (5 bases each). Germline CDR1 is KGHDR and CDR2 is SFDVKD. Deletions cut 4 bases from V and 1 base from J, with 13 bases between. The CDR3 is made up of 15 amino acids. This CDR3 reads CATSEAGRESYEQYF. For the CDR3, the DNA is TGTGCCACCAGTGAGGCGGGCAGGGAGTCCTACGAGCAGTACTTC.

Only a few counts were recorded for this clonotype. The chain combines TRBV6-6 with TRBJ2-2; 7 bases are a match to TRBD1. The CDR3 is made up of 16 amino acids. CDR1 is MNHNY and CDR2 is SVGAGI in the germline V gene (reference sequence). The trim removed 4 bases at V and 3 bases at J, leaving 8 bases unmatched. CDR3 sequence (DNA): TGTGCCAGCAGTTGGTCAGGGGGTAGGGACACCGGGGAGCTGTTTTTT. Encoded protein: CASSWSGGRDTGELFF.

The table lists this clonotype with a few counts. The rearrangement joins TRBV13 to TRBJ2-1; D call uncertain. This CDR3 spans 15 amino acids. V was trimmed by 5 bases and J by 4 bases, leaving 15 bases between them. Germline lookup yields CDR1 PRHDT and CDR2 FYEKMQ (reference sequence). CDR3 bases: TGTGCCAGCAGCCACACAGACTTAGGGTACAATGAGCAGTTCTTC. Amino acids: CASSHTDLGYNEQFF.

A note on this clonotype: It may be a read error: a sequence one base away is much more abundant. V is TRBV25-1 and J is TRBJ2-7, with no clear D. CDR3 length: 11 amino acids. Germline assignment: CDR1 MGHDK and CDR2 SYGVNS. With 1 base removed from V and 6 bases from J, the gap between germline ends came to 4 bases. CDR3: CASSEFSEQYF. For the CDR3, the DNA is TGTGCCAGCAGTGAATTTAGCGAGCAGTACTTC.

J is TRBJ2-1 and V is TRBV10-3; 9 bases agree with TRBD2. The CDR3 is made up of 12 amino acids. J lost 8 bases, V lost 10 bases, and 6 bases had no gene match. Germline V CDR1 and CDR2: ENHRY, SYGVKD. In DNA, the CDR3 is TGTGCCACCCGGACTAGCGCCGATGAGCAGTTCTTC. The encoded protein is CATRTSADEQFF.

This clonotype was counted a single time. The junction departs from the called germline gene at one end, perhaps through a read error. The CDR3 nucleotides are TGTGCCGGCAGAAAGCGGGGGTACAATGAGCAGATCTTC. Its protein is CAGRKRGYNEQIF. The rearrangement uses TRBV6-2 or TRBV6-3 and TRBJ2-1; 8 positions match TRBD2. This CDR3 is 13 amino acids long. The germline V gene encodes CDR1 MNHEY and CDR2 SVGEGT.

The rearrangement joins TRBV27 to TRBJ2-7, with D unresolved. Germline values: CDR1 MNHEY, CDR2 SMNVEV (reference sequence). V was clipped by 3 bases and J by 6 bases, with 6 bases between them. This CDR3 region has 11 residues. The CDR3 loop is CASSFKGEQYF. In DNA, the CDR3 is TGTGCCAGCAGTTTCAAGGGCGAGCAGTACTTC.

The genes are TRBV28 and TRBJ2-1; D remains ambiguous. V lost 5 bases and J lost 6, with 8 bases in between. This CDR3 has 12 residues. Germline values: CDR1 MDHEN, CDR2 SYDVKM. CDR3 amino acids: CASSEVFNEQFF. The CDR3 DNA reads as TGTGCCAGCAGTGAGGTTTTCAATGAGCAGTTCTTC.